This T cell receptor (beta chain) is drawn from a study of early T cells in non-severe SARS-CoV-2 infection. This CDR3 contains 11 residues. V gave up 5 bases and J gave up 9 bases, with 8 bases separating them. The germline V gene has CDR1 SGHTA and CDR2 FQGNSA. One entry per CDR3 protein results from TCRdb running MiXCR on the 5' RACE reads. The profile shows approximately 68,000 distinct CDR3 sequences, roughly 9.1% of them singletons. This chain joins TRBV7-2 and TRBJ2-1, with TRBD2 as a possible D gene (6 bases). The source material was whole blood, sampled at baseline. This receptor was identified in an adult who was a healthcare worker with PCR-confirmed SARS-CoV-2 infection or an uninfected control (not recorded which). CDR3 residues: CASSTRGEQFF. DNA of the CDR3: TGTGCCAGCAGCACGCGGGGTGAGCAGTTCTTC.